This is a list of T cell receptor beta chains from one sample in a study of T cell clones after liver transplantation. Method: immunoSEQ multiplex PCR; TCRdb's copy keeps in-frame clones and lacks some. The sample contains roughly 15,000 clones, approximately 82% of which appear only once. The material sequenced was CD8+ T cells from blood, taken around 44 months after liver transplant. Receptors were obtained from a human patient who received a liver transplant. Among the T cells, some may be from the graft donor. The conserved cysteine and the conserved F or W are not part of the CDR3 here.

V gene,J gene,CDR3 protein
TRBV12-5,TRBJ2-3,ASGPRTSPTDTQY
TRBV9,TRBJ2-7,ASSVAGGSSYEQY
TRBV6-4,TRBJ2-2,ASKGTGGDTGELF
TRBV21-1,TRBJ1-5,ASSRGHIEGNQPQH
TRBV6-1,TRBJ1-1,ASSERYGQTNEAF
TRBV7-2,TRBJ2-7,ASRVAGGSYEQY
TRBV11-3,TRBJ2-7,ASSLDEGSGSHEQY
TRBV10-2,TRBJ2-1,ASRQNSGRYNEQF
TRBV19,TRBJ2-7,ASSWGQGDEQY
TRBV27,TRBJ2-3,ASSHRGGRGDTQY
TRBV2,TRBJ2-4,ATHGAKNIQY
TRBV5-1,TRBJ1-6,ASSQGWGGETPLH
TRBV29-1,TRBJ2-7,SVTVGPYEQY
TRBV4-2,TRBJ1-1,ASSQQLNTEAF
TRBV7-2,TRBJ2-1,ASSLVANEQF
TRBV9,TRBJ2-1,ASSVDVVDSYNEQF
TRBV27,TRBJ2-7,ASAIGSLYEQY
TRBV19,TRBJ2-1,ASTLALAGVNEQF
TRBV28,TRBJ2-1,ASQRQFAYNEQF
TRBV7-7,TRBJ2-7,ASSLSGDYEQY
TRBV19,TRBJ2-1,ASSIVGGPYNEQF
TRBV27,TRBJ1-2,ASSLTPGQTNGYT
TRBV27,TRBJ2-5,ASTTRRGGETQY
TRBV7-7,TRBJ2-5,ASKPAGGPGETQY
TRBV5-1,TRBJ1-1,ASSLRQGMNTEAF
TRBV2,TRBJ1-3,ASRNGTGAGNTIY
TRBV27,TRBJ1-3,ASIRKGTFLSSGNTIY
TRBV5-1,TRBJ2-7,ASSFSRGAYEQY
TRBV27,TRBJ1-2,ASSFMGDYGYT
TRBV27,TRBJ2-6,ASSSTGANVLT
TRBV6-6,TRBJ2-7,ASRGTGVDEQY
TRBV4-1,TRBJ2-3,ASSQGQDRTDTQY
TRBV27,TRBJ2-2,ASSFGSGGGRTGELF
TRBV7-9,TRBJ2-1,ASSPPGTPGNEQF
TRBV10-3,TRBJ1-5,AISDVKTLQGLGTIAPQH
TRBV7-2,TRBJ2-1,ASSLLVLSEQF
TRBV9,TRBJ2-3,ASSGTREPLSNTQY
TRBV21-1,TRBJ2-2,ASSKASGRGGELF
TRBV11-3,TRBJ2-5,ASSHGTGGLETQY
TRBV27,TRBJ2-7,ASSLGTGGFSYEQY
TRBV7-6,TRBJ2-2,ASRGETGGVGGELF
TRBV29-1,TRBJ2-7,SVARTSYEQY
TRBV5-6,TRBJ2-1,ASSLDRGYNEQF
TRBV4-2,TRBJ2-5,ASSQEGPASGGFQETQY
TRBV28,TRBJ2-7,ASSFGRAYEQY
TRBV7-9,TRBJ2-7,ASSGQGADYEQY
TRBV7-3,TRBJ2-1,ASSLFAGELYEQF
TRBV6-5,TRBJ1-1,ASSWTEFPNTEAF
TRBV5-1,TRBJ2-7,ASSLRPYEQY
TRBV6-1,TRBJ1-5,ASEPTGSSNQPQH
TRBV5-8,TRBJ2-7,ASSLIGRDRVLEQY
TRBV30,TRBJ1-5,AWSVDGTPFQPQH
TRBV4-1,TRBJ1-3,ASSKDEKGARGNTIY
TRBV28,TRBJ2-3,ASSSPGRGTDTQY
TRBV10-3,TRBJ2-7,AISESTSEQY
TRBV6-4,TRBJ1-1,ASIENRGANTEAF
TRBV10-3,TRBJ1-6,AISEAGGTYNSPLH
TRBV14,TRBJ1-1,ASSHATVNTEAF
TRBV9,TRBJ2-3,ASNPEVSSGSDTQY